The 20 T cell receptor beta chains in this list originate from one sample, sequenced in a study of T cell responses to AZD1222 COVID-19 vaccine. Sequenced by immunoSEQ multiplex PCR; TCRdb stores in-frame clones only, minus some. The data hold some 120,000 clones, with 80% to 95% observed a single time. The sequencing here drew on peripheral blood, taken on day 0 of AZD1222 vaccination. The source is an adult in good health.

The rearrangement joins TRBV2 to TRBJ1-1, with no clear D. CDR3 length: 15 residues. The V gene lost 1 base and the J gene lost 4 bases, with 13 bases spanning the gap. The V gene's germline CDR1 is SNHLY and CDR2 FYNNEI. This CDR3 is CASSEDRARTTEAFF. The CDR3 bases are TGTGCCAGCAGTGAAGATAGGGCCCGAACCACTGAAGCTTTCTTT.

The rearrangement links TRBV28 to TRBJ1-5; possibly TRBD1 for D (5 bases). Germline V CDR1 and CDR2: MDHEN, SYDVKM. The CDR3 sequence is 16 residues long. V was shortened by 7 bases and J by 2 bases, with 18 bases between the two germline ends. Here the CDR3 reads CASTIRVAGGNQPQHF. The CDR3 bases are TGTGCCAGCACTATTAGGGTCGCGGGGGGCAATCAGCCCCAGCATTTT.

This clone was observed a single time. This chain uses TRBV5-4 with TRBJ1-2; D possibly corresponds to TRBD1 (5 bases). Trimming removed 0 bases at V and 10 bases at J, with 13 bases between. Germline V gene data show CDR1 as SGHNT and CDR2 as YYREEE (reference sequence). The CDR3 extends over 13 amino acids. CDR3 sequence (DNA): TGTGCCAGCAGCTTGGTGGCAGGGAGCGACTACACCTTC. Translated: CASSLVAGSDYTF.

The CDR3 DNA sequence: TGTGCCATCAGCGGGACTGAGGGGGGGAAAGCTTTCTTT. Amino acids: CAISGTEGGKAFF. The chain uses TRBV10-3 and TRBJ1-1, with D maybe TRBD1 (6 bases). This CDR3 is 13 amino acids long. The germline V gene encodes CDR1 ENHRY and CDR2 SYGVKD. V shed 6 bases and J shed 9 bases, with 17 bases lying between them.

The genes are TRBV5-5 and TRBJ2-1; possible D gene TRBD2, 5 bases. Deletions cut 2 bases from V and 9 bases from J, with 18 bases between. This CDR3 region has 15 residues. In germline, CDR1 is SGHKS, CDR2 YYEKEE (reference sequence). In DNA, the CDR3 is TGTGCCAGCAGCTTCTACGCGGAGTCAAGCGGTGAGCAGTTCTTC. Its protein product is CASSFYAESSGEQFF.

The chain couples TRBV7-6 to TRBJ2-1; D may be TRBD1 (5 bases). CDR3 length equals 13 residues. CDR1 is SGHVS and CDR2 is FNYEAQ in the germline V gene. V was clipped by 3 bases and J by 10 bases, with 13 bases between them. For the CDR3, the DNA is TGTGCCAGCAGCTTTTCTTGGGGCAGCGAGCAGTTCTTC. Protein sequence: CASSFSWGSEQFF.

V gene TRBV19 combines with J gene TRBJ2-5; D call uncertain. V dropped 5 bases and J dropped 5 bases, with 15 bases sitting between them. Germline loops: CDR1 LNHDA, CDR2 SQIVND (reference sequence). The CDR3 consists of 14 residues. The CDR3 bases are TGTGCCAGTAGTTCCGCAGGCAGCGTGGAGACCCAGTACTTC. It codes for CASSSAGSVETQYF.

This chain uses TRBV4-2 with TRBJ1-1; no definite D call. V was cut by 4 bases and J by 5 bases, with 8 bases left in between. From germline, CDR1 is LGHNA and CDR2 YNFKEQ. The CDR3 extends over 12 amino acids. CDR3 region: CASSPGRTEAFF. Written as DNA, the CDR3 is TGTGCCAGCAGCCCCGGAAGAACTGAAGCTTTCTTT.

The chain combines TRBV3-1 (or the pseudogene TRBV3-2) with TRBJ2-3; a weak D match, TRBD2 (6 bases). V lost 1 base and J 4 bases, leaving 12 bases between the germline ends. The CDR3 loop spans 15 amino acids. CDR1 and CDR2 from the germline V gene are LGHDT and YNNKEL (reference sequence). Here the CDR3 DNA reads TGTGCCAGCAGCCAAGTGGGGCCTAGCGCAGATACGCAGTATTTT. Translating it yields CASSQVGPSADTQYF.

The chain combines TRBV7-9 with TRBJ1-2; D is unclear. The CDR3 sequence is 12 residues long. The germline V and J ends were trimmed by 2 bases and 0 bases, with 1 base remaining between them. CDR1 and CDR2 from the germline V gene are SEHNR and FQNEAQ (reference sequence). CDR3: CASSLTNYGYTF. The CDR3, as DNA: TGTGCCAGCAGCTTAACTAACTATGGCTACACCTTC.

The rearrangement links TRBV6-1 to TRBJ1-5; 7 bases match TRBD1. CDR1 MNHNS and CDR2 SASEGT come from the germline V gene. The CDR3 has 15 residues. Trimming cost V 2 bases and J 4 bases; bases outside gene matches: 5. The CDR3 loop reads CASSENRGGNQPQHF. CDR3 bases: TGTGCCAGCAGTGAAAACAGGGGAGGTAATCAGCCCCAGCATTTT.

The rearrangement links TRBV7-9 to TRBJ2-7, with 9 bases fitting TRBD1. The V gene end was trimmed by 4 bases and the J gene end by 3 bases; junction bases not matched to a gene: 7. The V gene's germline CDR1 is SEHNR and CDR2 FQNEAQ (reference sequence). This CDR3 comprises 15 residues. CDR3 amino acids: CASSSDRGVGYEQYF. DNA for the CDR3: TGTGCCAGCAGCTCGGACAGGGGAGTGGGCTACGAGCAGTACTTC.

This chain links TRBV3-1 (or the pseudogene TRBV3-2) with TRBJ2-7, with D uncertain. Looked up from germline, CDR1 is LGHDT and CDR2 is YNNKEL (reference sequence). Trimming cost V 4 bases and J 2 bases, with 9 bases left between them. The CDR3 has 13 residues. The CDR3 DNA sequence: TGTGCCAGCAGCCCAGAGTGGGCCTACGAGCAGTACTTC. This sequence encodes CASSPEWAYEQYF.

The chain combines TRBV6-5 with TRBJ1-5; the match to TRBD1 covers 10 bases. The germline V gene has CDR1 MNHEY and CDR2 SVGAGI. V lost 8 bases, J lost 6 bases, and 7 bases stayed unmatched. The CDR3 has 14 amino acids. Here the CDR3 reads CASVGTGVGQPQHF. Here the CDR3 DNA reads TGTGCCAGCGTGGGGACAGGGGTTGGTCAGCCCCAGCATTTT.

Of note for this clone: Different DNA sequences within this sample yield the same CDR3. The rearrangement links TRBV11-2 to TRBJ2-5, with 8 bases that match TRBD1. The CDR3 is made up of 15 amino acids. V shed 1 base, J shed 5 bases, and the junction held 6 bases outside the gene matches. Germline V CDR1 and CDR2: SGHAT, FQNNGV. CDR3 sequence reads: CASSLVQGAGETQYF. CDR3 bases: TGTGCCAGCAGCTTAGTCCAGGGGGCAGGGGAGACCCAGTACTTC.

This clone occurred once. The rearrangement uses TRBV5-1 and TRBJ2-7; 10 bases fit TRBD1. J gave up 4 bases and V 1 base, and 5 bases lay outside the gene matches. CDR1 is SGHRS and CDR2 is YFSETQ in the germline V gene. The CDR3 consists of 15 residues. In DNA, the CDR3 is TGCGCCAGCAGCTTGACGACAGGGGGCATTTACGAGCAGTACTTC. It yields the protein CASSLTTGGIYEQYF.

The V call is TRBV7-9, the J call TRBJ2-3; 9 bases are a match to TRBD2. The CDR3 consists of 16 residues. V shed 4 bases and J 5 bases; nucleotides not matched to a gene: 10. CDR1 and CDR2 (germline): SEHNR, FQNEAQ (reference sequence). CDR3 nucleotides: TGTGCCAGCAGCTCCGTGGGCGGGGGGGCTGGAGATACGCAGTATTTT. It yields the protein CASSSVGGGAGDTQYF.

V gene TRBV28 combines with J gene TRBJ1-5; 9 nucleotides line up with TRBD1. This CDR3 region has 14 residues. Per the germline V gene, CDR1 is MDHEN and CDR2 is SYDVKM. The V segment lost 7 bases and the J segment 7 bases; nucleotides outside the gene matches: 8. CDR3 residues: CASTNRGLGQPQHF. As DNA, the CDR3 is TGTGCCAGCACCAACAGGGGGCTAGGGCAGCCCCAGCATTTT. The full variable domain, with the rest looked up from reference TRBV28 and TRBJ1-5, is DVKVTQSSRYLVKRTGEKVFLECVQDMDHENMFWYRQDPGLGLRLIYFSYDVKMKEKGDIPEGYSVSREKKERFSLILESASTNQTSMYLCASTNRGLGQPQHFGDGTRLSIL.

J is TRBJ2-2 and V is TRBV4-1; TRBD2 aligns across 8 bases. CDR3 length: 17 residues. V lost 3 bases and J lost 4; bases outside the gene matches: 10. Germline CDR1 MGHRA, CDR2 YSYEKL. The CDR3 sequence: CASSQIPGLVGTGELFF. The CDR3 DNA is TGCGCCAGCAGCCAGATACCGGGACTAGTGGGCACCGGGGAGCTGTTTTTT.

The chain joins TRBV24-1 to TRBJ2-7, with 8 bases that match TRBD2. This CDR3 is 18 amino acids long. The junction had 11 bases not matched to a gene; V was cut back by 2 bases and J by 0 bases. The V gene's germline CDR1 is KGHDR and CDR2 SFDVKD. For the CDR3, the DNA is TGTGCCACCAGTGATTCCCTGTCGATAGCGGGGACCTCCTACGAGCAGTACTTC. Translated: CATSDSLSIAGTSYEQYF.